Sequencing of this T cell receptor (beta chain) was carried out in a study of regulatory T cells in long-lasting Graves disease. Construction of TCR beta libraries relied on iRepertoire HTBI primers and on Arm-PCR targeting CDR3 regions. TCRdb re-called the multiplex PCR reads through MiXCR, storing one row per CDR3 protein. Seen here are roughly 510,000 distinct CDR3 sequences, 15% to 20% observed once, and the top ten hold around 12%. Germline V gene data show CDR1 as SEHNR and CDR2 as FQNEAQ (reference sequence). The CDR3 has 16 amino acids. V was clipped by 3 bases and J by 5 bases, with 20 bases between them. Time point noted: newly diagnosed GD, antithyroid drugs for less than 3 months. PBMCs were the source of the RNA used for TCR sequencing. These data were also filed under a second study, of T cells in Graves' hyperthyroidism and ophthalmopathy. This second report adds: Stable disease denoted Graves' hyperthyroidism without ophthalmopathy progression within 18 months. These patients, aged 18 to 65, had recently diagnosed hyperthyroidism lasting under 2 months.

This specimen consisted of peripheral blood mononuclear cells (PBMCs), obtained at new diagnosis, from a patient treated with antithyroid drugs. The chain combines TRBV7-9 with TRBJ2-7; weak D call: TRBD1 (6 bases). This clonotype was sampled from a man aged 18 to 30 with Graves disease. CDR3 sequence: CASSLVGRGIRHEQYF. The CDR3 bases are TGTGCCAGCAGCTTGGTGGGCAGGGGAATTCGGCACGAGCAGTACTTC.